The 6 T cell receptor beta chains in this list originate from one sample, sequenced in a study of T cell responses to AZD1222 COVID-19 vaccine. Here immunoSEQ multiplex PCR was the method, and the copy in TCRdb shows in-frame clones only, minus some. Its listing shows 150,000 or so clones. The sample was peripheral blood. The origin of the receptors is an adult in good health.

This chain joins TRBV6-4 and TRBJ1-2; 11 nucleotides agree with TRBD1. This CDR3 contains 15 residues. With 2 bases clipped from V and 7 bases from J, the junction kept 6 bases outside the gene matches. The germline V gene encodes CDR1 MRHNA and CDR2 SNTAGT. Written as DNA, the CDR3 is TGTGCCAGCAGTGACCGGGACAGGGGGTTGGGTGGCTACACCTTC. This encodes CASSDRDRGLGGYTF.

The rearrangement uses TRBV30 and TRBJ2-7, with 7 nucleotides matching TRBD1. The germline V gene has CDR1 GTSNPN and CDR2 SVGIG (reference sequence). CDR3 length: 13 amino acids. J gave up 5 bases and V 1 base, and 5 bases lay outside the gene matches. The CDR3 here is CAWSARGQDEQYF. The CDR3, as DNA: TGTGCCTGGAGTGCGAGGGGGCAGGACGAGCAGTACTTC. The full variable domain, completed using reference TRBV30 and TRBJ2-7, is SQTIHQWPATLVQPVGSPLSLECTVEGTSNPNLYWYRQAAGRGLQLLFYSVGIGQISSEVPQNLSASRPQDRQFILSSKKLLLSDSGFYLCAWSARGQDEQYFGPGTRLTVT.

V gene TRBV4-1 combines with J gene TRBJ1-4; D is uncertain. V lost 4 bases and J 11 bases, leaving 17 bases between the germline ends. The CDR3 has 14 residues. The germline gives CDR1 MGHRA, CDR2 YSYEKL. CDR3 region: CASSPGGPWEKLFF. CDR3 in DNA: TGCGCCAGCAGCCCGGGTGGTCCCTGGGAGAAACTGTTTTTT.

The rearrangement links TRBV10-3 to TRBJ2-3; 10 positions agree with TRBD2. V dropped 3 bases and J dropped 0; count of bases not matched to a gene: 3. This CDR3 has 16 residues. In germline, CDR1 is ENHRY, CDR2 SYGVKD. DNA of the CDR3: TGTGCCATCAGTGAAGCGGGGGGGGCAAGCACAGATACGCAGTATTTT. It is translated as CAISEAGGASTDTQYF.

This sequence joins TRBV7-2 and TRBJ2-1; 16 bases agree with TRBD2. Germline CDR1 SGHTA, CDR2 FQGNSA. Germline trimming cut 5 bases from V and 5 bases from J; bases unmatched to any gene: 12. The length of the CDR3 is 19 residues. The CDR3 spells CASSLQPGLAGGQNNEQFF. For the CDR3, the DNA is TGTGCCAGCAGCCTCCAACCGGGACTAGCGGGGGGGCAGAACAATGAGCAGTTCTTC.

The V and J genes are TRBV6-2 or TRBV6-3 and TRBJ2-7; no reliable D call. Germline CDR1 MNHEY, CDR2 SVGEGT. Trimming removed 0 bases from V and 3 bases from J, with 18 bases in between. The CDR3 contains 17 residues. CDR3 in DNA: TGTGCCAGCAGTTACTCCGAGGCATTAGGGTTAAGCTACGAGCAGTACTTC. Amino acids: CASSYSEALGLSYEQYF.